This TCR beta chain was recorded in a study of blood T cells in healthy people across ages. The CDR3 has 11 amino acids. Germline CDR1 DFQATT, CDR2 SNEGSKA (reference sequence). Trimming removed 5 bases at V and 4 bases at J, with 9 bases between. A sample-barcoded 5' primer and a J-beta primer mix were used in a second PCR of about 7 to 11 cycles. In TCRdb, the 5' RACE reads were re-called with MiXCR into one record per CDR3 protein. Here the sample spans approximately 810,000 distinct CDR3 sequences, around 36% being singletons. At least ten counts were recorded for this clonotype. Sequences were obtained from blood. The chain recombines TRBV20-1 with TRBJ2-7; weak D call: TRBD1 (6 bases). The source is a man between 18 and 35 years old in good health. CDR3: CSAQGLYEQYF. The CDR3 DNA is TGCAGTGCTCAGGGGTTGTACGAGCAGTACTTC.